A selection of T cell receptor beta chains follows, all from one sample in a study of human T cells and chemical hapten exposure. A single record per CDR3 protein comes from TCRdb applying MiXCR to the RACE reads. There are more than 65,000 distinct CDR3 sequences in the sample; around 10% occur only once, and about 1.5% lies in the top ten. Here the sequenced sample was whole blood, taken in connection with sensitization to the hapten diphenylcyclopropenone (DPC). Receptors were obtained from a woman aged 45-60 years with alopecia areata. Some clones in this sample may be carry-over from other donors' samples. Both conserved end residues are part of each CDR3. D genes are given only for firm matches. Only some rows state a clone size, as once, few, many or a class for expanded clones.

clone size,CDR3 length,V gene,D gene,J gene,CDR3 protein,CDR3 DNA
.,16,TRBV19,TRBD1,TRBJ2-1,CASSTRTGGSYNEQFF,TGTGCCAGTAGTACTAGGACAGGAGGATCCTACAATGAGCAGTTCTTC
.,14,TRBV5-1,TRBD2,TRBJ2-3,CASSSGTSGDTQYF,TGCGCCAGCAGCTCTGGGACTAGCGGAGATACGCAGTATTTT
.,14,TRBV12-3/TRBV12-4,.,TRBJ1-4,CASSLVGGSEKLFF,TGTGCCAGCAGTTTAGTGGGGGGATCGGAAAAACTGTTTTTT
many,15,TRBV7-2,TRBD2,TRBJ2-3,CASSVAGSSTDTQYF,TGTGCCAGCAGCGTAGCGGGCTCTAGCACAGATACGCAGTATTTT
.,16,TRBV7-3,TRBD2,TRBJ2-7,CASSSPSGGSSYEQYF,TGTGCCAGCAGCTCCCCTAGCGGGGGTAGCTCCTACGAGCAGTACTTC
few,12,TRBV28,.,TRBJ1-1,CASNGQPKGAFF,TGTGCCAGCAACGGACAGCCCAAGGGGGCTTTCTTT
.,13,TRBV29-1,TRBD1,TRBJ2-1,CSVGQDWFEEQFF,TGCAGCGTAGGACAGGACTGGTTCGAAGAGCAGTTCTTC
.,15,TRBV5-1,.,TRBJ2-7,CASSSYFDPSYEQYF,TGCGCCAGCAGCTCCTACTTCGATCCCTCCTACGAGCAGTACTTC
few,15,TRBV18,TRBD2,TRBJ2-2,CASHRLAGITGELFF,TGTGCCAGCCACAGACTAGCGGGCATCACCGGGGAGCTGTTTTTT
few,13,TRBV12-3/TRBV12-4,.,TRBJ1-5,CASSSTTVQPQHF,TGTGCCAGCAGTTCAACCACAGTTCAGCCCCAGCATTTT
many,15,TRBV11-2,.,TRBJ2-4,CASSLEGGAKNIQYF,TGTGCCAGCAGCTTAGAGGGCGGAGCCAAAAACATTCAGTACTTC
.,13,TRBV7-2,.,TRBJ2-3,CASSEQAPDTQYF,TGTGCCAGCAGCGAACAAGCCCCAGATACGCAGTATTTT
many,14,TRBV7-8,.,TRBJ1-1,CASSQGLMNTEAFF,TGTGCCAGCAGTCAGGGATTAATGAACACTGAAGCTTTCTTT
.,12,TRBV10-3,.,TRBJ1-1,CASGAENTEAFF,TGTGCGAGCGGTGCGGAGAACACTGAAGCTTTCTTT
few,11,TRBV29-1,.,TRBJ2-5,CSVGGLGTQYF,TGCAGCGTTGGAGGACTGGGGACCCAGTACTTC